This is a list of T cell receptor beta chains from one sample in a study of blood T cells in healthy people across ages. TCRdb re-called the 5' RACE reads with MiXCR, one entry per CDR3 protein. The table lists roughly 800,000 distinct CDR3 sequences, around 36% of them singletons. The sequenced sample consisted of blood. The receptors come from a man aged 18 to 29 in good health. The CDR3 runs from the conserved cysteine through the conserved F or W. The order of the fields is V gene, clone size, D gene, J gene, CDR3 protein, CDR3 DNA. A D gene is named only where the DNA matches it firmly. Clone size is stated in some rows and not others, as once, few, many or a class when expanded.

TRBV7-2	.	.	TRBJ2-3	CASSRTPSAGTDTQYF	TGTGCCAGCAGCCGCACGCCCTCCGCGGGGACAGATACGCAGTATTTT
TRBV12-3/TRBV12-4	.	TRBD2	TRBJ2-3	CASSRRGGGATDTQYF	TGTGCCAGCAGTCGCCGGGGCGGGGGGGCGACAGATACGCAGTATTTT
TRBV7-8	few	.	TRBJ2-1	CASSLGIGQEQFF	TGTGCCAGCAGCTTAGGGATCGGGCAGGAGCAGTTCTTC
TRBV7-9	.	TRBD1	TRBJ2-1	CASSPAGTGDDEQFF	TGTGCCAGCAGCCCAGCCGGGACAGGGGACGATGAGCAGTTCTTC
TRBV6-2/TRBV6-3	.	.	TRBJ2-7	CASTQRGRLNYEQYF	TGTGCCAGCACCCAAAGGGGACGGCTTAACTACGAGCAGTACTTC
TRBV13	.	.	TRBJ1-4	CASSGAGWSQAEKLFF	TGTGCCAGCAGCGGGGCGGGGTGGTCTCAAGCTGAAAAACTGTTTTTT
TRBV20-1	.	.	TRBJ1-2	CSATLPGGYSNYGYTF	TGCAGTGCTACCCTCCCGGGGGGATACTCCAACTATGGCTACACCTTC
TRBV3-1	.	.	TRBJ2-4	CASTHRRSGDIQYF	TGTGCCAGCACCCATAGAAGGTCCGGGGACATTCAGTACTTC
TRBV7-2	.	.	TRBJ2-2	CASSPRTPGNTGELFF	TGTGCCAGCAGCCCAAGGACCCCGGGGAACACCGGGGAGCTGTTTTTT
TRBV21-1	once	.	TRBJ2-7	CASSSAGQGVCAYEQYF	TGTGCCAGCAGCTCAGCTGGACAGGGTGTGTGTGCCTACGAGCAGTACTTC
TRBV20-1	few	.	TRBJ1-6	CSARAGNLGSPLHF	TGCAGTGCTAGGGCAGGGAATCTGGGTTCACCCCTCCACTTT
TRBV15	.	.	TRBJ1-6	CATSKRRRADNSPLHF	TGTGCCACCAGCAAAAGGAGAAGGGCGGATAATTCACCCCTCCACTTT
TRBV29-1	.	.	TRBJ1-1	CSVVGRDTEAFF	TGCAGCGTTGTGGGGAGGGACACTGAAGCTTTCTTT
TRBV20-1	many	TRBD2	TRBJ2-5	CSARVRTSGIQETQYF	TGCAGTGCTAGAGTCCGGACTAGCGGGATTCAAGAGACCCAGTACTTC
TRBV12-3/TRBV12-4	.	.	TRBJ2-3	CASSVIRADTQYF	TGTGCCAGCAGTGTCATAAGGGCAGATACGCAGTATTTT
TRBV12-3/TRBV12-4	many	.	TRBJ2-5	CASSVEETQYF	TGTGCCAGCAGTGTTGAAGAGACCCAGTACTTC
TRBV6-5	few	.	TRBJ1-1	CASSYNLQGRLNTEAFF	TGTGCCAGCAGTTACAATTTGCAGGGGCGATTGAACACTGAAGCTTTCTTT
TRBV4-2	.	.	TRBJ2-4	CASSQGEITDLAKNIQYF	TGTGCCAGCAGCCAAGGCGAAATAACCGATCTAGCCAAAAACATTCAGTACTTC
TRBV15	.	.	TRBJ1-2	CATSRDRQSNYGYTF	TGTGCCACCAGCAGAGACAGGCAATCTAACTATGGCTACACCTTC
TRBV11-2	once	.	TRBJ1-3	CASSLDAVPGYTIYF	TGTGCCAGCAGCTTAGATGCCGTTCCGGGATACACCATATATTTT
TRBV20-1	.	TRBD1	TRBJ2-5	CSARGIGPGQDGETQYF	TGCAGTGCTAGAGGGATAGGGCCGGGACAGGATGGGGAGACCCAGTACTTC
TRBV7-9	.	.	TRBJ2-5	CASSLGRTAQETQYF	TGTGCCAGCAGCCTCGGGCGAACAGCCCAAGAGACCCAGTACTTC
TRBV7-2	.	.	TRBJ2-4	CASSEGLAKNIQYF	TGTGCCAGCAGCGAGGGACTAGCCAAAAACATTCAGTACTTC
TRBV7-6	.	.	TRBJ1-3	CASSLLERGSGNTIYF	TGTGCCAGCAGCTTATTGGAGAGGGGTTCTGGAAACACCATATATTTT